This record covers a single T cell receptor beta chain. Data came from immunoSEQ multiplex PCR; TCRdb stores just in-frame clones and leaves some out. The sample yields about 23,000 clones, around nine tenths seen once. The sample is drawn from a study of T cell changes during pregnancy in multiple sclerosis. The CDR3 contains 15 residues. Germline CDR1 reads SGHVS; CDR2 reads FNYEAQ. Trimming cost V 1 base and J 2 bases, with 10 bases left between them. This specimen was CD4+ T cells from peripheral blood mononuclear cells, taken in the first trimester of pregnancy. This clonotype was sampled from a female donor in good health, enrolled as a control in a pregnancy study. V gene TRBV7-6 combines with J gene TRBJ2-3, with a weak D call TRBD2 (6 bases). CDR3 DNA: TGTGCCAGCAGCTTAGGGCGGACTACCACAGATACGCAGTATTTT. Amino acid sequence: CASSLGRTTTDTQYF.